These 24 T cell receptor beta chains were all obtained from the same sample, sequenced in a study of T cells in Graves' hyperthyroidism and ophthalmopathy. Template material for amplifying TCR beta CDR3 regions consisted of RNA transcripts. A set of HTBI primers served as the primers for a first-round RT-PCR of the TCR CDR3. TCRdb redid the calling of the multiplex PCR reads with MiXCR, one entry per CDR3 protein. The sample shows approximately 420,000 distinct CDR3 sequences, just under 15% of them seen only once. Sequenced sample: blood. These receptors all stem from a young woman with Graves' hyperthyroidism.

The chain recombines TRBV7-8 with TRBJ2-2; 7 bases align to TRBD2. The germline V gene encodes CDR1 SGHVS and CDR2 FQNEAQ. The trim removed 0 bases at V and 7 bases at J, leaving 11 bases unmatched. The CDR3 totals 17 residues. CDR3 nucleotide sequence: TGTGCCAGCAGCTTAGCGCTTCTGGGGGAGGGCCTCGGGGAGCTGTTTTTT. Its translation: CASSLALLGEGLGELFF.

There are many counts of this clonotype. The J gene is TRBJ1-4, the V gene TRBV2; 9 bases match TRBD1. The CDR3 consists of 16 residues. Germline CDR1 and CDR2: SNHLY and FYNNEI. V trimming: 4 bases; J trimming: 0 bases; junction bases outside the gene matches: 3. CDR3 region: CASSAGTGTTNEKLFF. The CDR3, as DNA: TGTGCCAGCAGTGCCGGGACAGGGACAACTAATGAAAAACTGTTTTTT.

Many counts were recorded for this clonotype. The V gene is TRBV20-1, the J gene TRBJ2-7; 7 positions match TRBD1. The CDR3 is made up of 13 amino acids. Germline V gene lookup returns CDR1 DFQATT and CDR2 SNEGSKA (reference sequence). V lost 5 bases and J lost 7; bases outside the gene matches: 11. CDR3 coding DNA: TGCAGTGCTTTGTCCCGGGACAGTGGGGAGCAGTACTTC. It translates to CSALSRDSGEQYF.

This clonotype was detected ten times or more. The chain is built from TRBV9 and TRBJ2-1; 7 positions match TRBD2. V trimming: 1 base; J trimming: 2 bases; junction bases outside the gene matches: 3. This CDR3 is 15 amino acids long. From germline, CDR1 is SGDLS and CDR2 YYNGEE. The CDR3 DNA follows: TGTGCCAGCAGCGTAAGCGGGACGACCTACAATGAGCAGTTCTTC. Residues: CASSVSGTTYNEQFF. The complete variable domain, with remaining parts taken from reference TRBV9 and TRBJ2-1, reads DSGVTQTPKHLITATGQRVTLRCSPRSGDLSVYWYQQSLDQGLQFLIQYYNGEERAKGNILERFSAQQFPDLHSELNLSSLELGDSALYFCASSVSGTTYNEQFFGPGTRLTVL.

This clonotype came up many times. This sequence joins TRBV11-2 and TRBJ1-3; D not resolved. Germline-derived CDR1 and CDR2 are SGHAT and FQNNGV. V was pared by 5 bases and J by 4 bases, with 9 bases between. The CDR3 contains 13 residues. CDR3 coding DNA: TGTGCCAGCAGCCGAAGGAACGGAAACACCATATATTTT. Encoded protein: CASSRRNGNTIYF.

This clonotype was picked up many times. The chain links TRBV18 to TRBJ2-7; weak D call: TRBD2 (6 bases). Germline CDR1 reads KGHSH; CDR2 reads LQKENI. This CDR3 region has 14 residues. Trimming cost V 0 bases and J 5 bases, with 11 bases left between them. CDR3 in amino acids: CASSPPSSVNEQYF. CDR3 bases: TGTGCCAGCTCACCACCTTCTAGCGTTAACGAGCAGTACTTC.

This clonotype was picked up many times. The chain links TRBV3-1 to TRBJ1-2; tentative D call: TRBD1 (5 bases). The CDR3 loop spans 13 amino acids. V was clipped by 4 bases and J by 8 bases, with 14 bases between them. Germline CDR1 and CDR2: LGHDT and YNNKEL (reference sequence). The CDR3 DNA sequence: TGTGCCAGCAGCCGACAGCGCGGGGAGGGCTACACCTTC. It translates to CASSRQRGEGYTF.

CDR3 loop: CASSPRGRGRGETQYF. The CDR3 region has the DNA TGTGCCAGCAGCCCCCGAGGCAGGGGGAGGGGGGAGACCCAGTACTTC. The genes are TRBV9 and TRBJ2-5; D possibly matches TRBD1 or TRBD2 (7 bases each). V was shortened by 4 bases and J by 5 bases, with 21 bases between the two germline ends. Germline V gene lookup returns CDR1 SGDLS and CDR2 YYNGEE. The CDR3 extends over 16 amino acids.

This clonotype was detected only a few times. The gene calls are TRBV20-1 and TRBJ2-3, with D possibly TRBD2 on 6 matching bases. Germline V gives CDR1 DFQATT, CDR2 SNEGSKA (reference sequence). The CDR3 runs 11 residues. CDR3 protein: CSWARGDTQYF. The CDR3 bases are TGCAGCTGGGCACGGGGGGATACGCAGTATTTT.

At least ten counts were recorded for this clonotype. The chain combines TRBV29-1 with TRBJ2-1; 9 bases map to TRBD2. Germline values: CDR1 SQVTM, CDR2 ANQGSEA. The V and J ends lost 3 bases and 8 bases, in that order; junction bases with no gene match: 11. The CDR3 is made up of 15 amino acids. CDR3 sequence: CSVEGSGSVIDEQFF. In nucleotides, the CDR3 is TGCAGCGTTGAGGGTAGCGGGAGCGTTATTGATGAGCAGTTCTTC.

Many counts were recorded for this clonotype. This chain links TRBV7-6 with TRBJ2-7; weak D call: TRBD1 (7 bases). Trimming removed 5 bases from V and 6 bases from J, with 20 bases in between. Germline V gives CDR1 SGHVS, CDR2 FNYEAQ. The length of the CDR3 is 15 residues. The CDR3 nucleotides read TGTGCCAGCAGCCCGCAGCAGGGGGGCGCGGGCGAGCAGTACTTC. Its protein product is CASSPQQGGAGEQYF.

This clonotype was detected ten times or more. The chain joins TRBV18 to TRBJ1-1; a possible D gene is TRBD1 (5 bases). Trimming removed 6 bases from V and 1 base from J, with 12 bases in between. This CDR3 region has 14 residues. Germline V lookup: CDR1 KGHSH, CDR2 LQKENI. CDR3 nucleotides: TGTGCCAGCTCGCGAACAGGAGAGAACACTGAAGCTTTCTTT. This gives the protein CASSRTGENTEAFF.

The chain combines TRBV10-3 with TRBJ2-3, with 7 bases lining up with TRBD1. The CDR3 consists of 16 residues. Germline lookup yields CDR1 ENHRY and CDR2 SYGVKD. Trimming took 4 bases from V and 0 from J; bases not matched to a gene: 7. CDR3 bases: TGTGCCATCAGTGTTGGGACAGCCTCTAGCACAGATACGCAGTATTTT. This codes for CAISVGTASSTDTQYF.

This clonotype was picked up many times. The genes are TRBV7-2 and TRBJ2-1; TRBD1 aligns across 10 bases. The CDR3 consists of 15 residues. The V gene's germline CDR1 is SGHTA and CDR2 FQGNSA. Trimming at V came to 1 base and at J to 8 bases, leaving 5 bases not matched to a gene. The CDR3 here is CASSLGGQGFDEQFF. CDR3 nucleotides: TGTGCCAGCAGCTTAGGGGGACAGGGGTTCGATGAGCAGTTCTTC.

The rearrangement uses TRBV13 and TRBJ2-7, with TRBD1 identical over 9 bases. V lost 4 bases and J lost 2; bases outside the gene matches: 9. The CDR3 extends over 16 amino acids. Per germline, CDR1 PRHDT and CDR2 FYEKMQ (reference sequence). CDR3 coding DNA: TGTGCCAGCAGCTATAGGACCGGGACAGGGACCTACGAGCAGTACTTC. This translates into CASSYRTGTGTYEQYF.

V usage is TRBV12-3 or TRBV12-4 and J usage is TRBJ2-1; D is undetermined. The CDR3 totals 11 residues. V shed 3 bases and J shed 8 bases, with 5 bases lying between them. Here the CDR3 reads CASSFQDEQFF. CDR3 in DNA: TGTGCCAGCAGTTTTCAAGATGAGCAGTTCTTC.

This clonotype was seen ten or more times. V usage is TRBV28 and J usage is TRBJ1-1; no clear D gene. Trimming removed 4 bases from V and 5 bases from J, with 17 bases in between. Germline V gene lookup returns CDR1 MDHEN and CDR2 SYDVKM. The CDR3 has 15 residues. Here the CDR3 reads CASSWAAFGVTEAFF. The CDR3 DNA reads as TGTGCCAGCAGTTGGGCCGCCTTTGGAGTGACTGAAGCTTTCTTT.

This clonotype came up many times. The rearrangement links TRBV3-1 to TRBJ2-3; 12 nucleotides line up with TRBD2. CDR1 is LGHDT and CDR2 is YNNKEL in the germline V gene (reference sequence). This CDR3 comprises 16 residues. V was pared by 6 bases and J by 3 bases, with 7 bases of the junction left unmatched. The CDR3 DNA follows: TGTGCCAGCAGTCAACTAGCGGGAGGCCGAACAGATACGCAGTATTTT. It encodes CASSQLAGGRTDTQYF.

This chain joins TRBV7-8 and TRBJ2-5; a weak D match, TRBD2 (6 bases). The CDR3 has 19 amino acids. V lost 1 base and J 7 bases, leaving 28 bases between the germline ends. Germline V gene sequence: CDR1 SGHVS, CDR2 FQNEAQ. CDR3 sequence (DNA): TGTGCCAGCAGCTTAGATGGCAGCAGGTTGGCGGGGCCCGGGGGGACCCAGTACTTC. It codes for CASSLDGSRLAGPGGTQYF.

The chain is built from TRBV9 and TRBJ2-6; D tentatively reads TRBD1 or TRBD2 (5 bases each). The CDR3 sequence is 16 residues long. Trimming removed 4 bases from V and 0 bases from J, with 11 bases in between. Germline V CDR1 and CDR2: SGDLS, YYNGEE. The CDR3: CASSSGRTSGANVLTF. As DNA, the CDR3 is TGTGCCAGCAGCTCGGGACGGACCTCTGGGGCCAACGTCCTGACTTTC.

This clonotype turned up a few times. The chain links TRBV6-1 to TRBJ2-5; tentatively, D is TRBD1 or TRBD2 (5 bases each). V was clipped by 5 bases and J by 5 bases, with 21 bases between them. This CDR3 has 16 amino acids. The germline CDR1 and CDR2 sequences are MNHNS and SASEGT. The CDR3 loop is CASSPGQLGVLETQYF. CDR3 DNA: TGTGCCAGCAGTCCGGGTCAACTAGGGGTGTTGGAGACCCAGTACTTC.

With regard to this clonotype: Given a much more abundant clone one base away, this may be a read error. The rearrangement joins TRBV18 to TRBJ2-1, with 10 bases fitting TRBD1. This CDR3 spans 14 amino acids. Germline CDR1 KGHSH, CDR2 LQKENI. The V gene end was trimmed by 3 bases and the J gene end by 10 bases; junction bases not matched to a gene: 6. CDR3 in amino acids: CASSPSRDRGEQFF. The CDR3 DNA is TGTGCCAGCTCACCGTCCCGGGACAGGGGCGAGCAGTTCTTC. Variable domain in full (rest from reference TRBV18 and TRBJ2-1): NAGVMQNPRHLVRRRGQEARLRCSPMKGHSHVYWYRQLPEEGLKFMVYLQKENIIDESGMPKERFSAEFPKEGPSILRIQQVVRGDSAAYFCASSPSRDRGEQFFGPGTRLTVL.

This clonotype was seen at least ten times. The chain couples TRBV27 to TRBJ1-4; possible D gene TRBD1, 6 bases. V lost 5 bases to trimming and J lost 4 bases, with 14 bases between them. The CDR3 spans 15 residues. Germline V gives CDR1 MNHEY, CDR2 SMNVEV (reference sequence). The CDR3 sequence is CASSPSDSRNEKLFF. In DNA form, the CDR3 reads TGTGCCAGCAGTCCCTCGGACAGCCGTAATGAAAAACTGTTTTTT.

This clonotype was picked up a small number of times. CDR3 loop: CAWSKTGDQPQHF. The DNA of the CDR3 is TGTGCCTGGAGTAAGACAGGGGATCAGCCCCAGCATTTT. The chain combines TRBV30 with TRBJ1-5; 8 nucleotides agree with TRBD1. J lost 5 bases, V lost 2 bases, and 2 bases had no gene match. From germline, CDR1 is GTSNPN and CDR2 SVGIG (reference sequence). This CDR3 is built from 13 residues.